These T cell receptor beta chains were read from a single sample in a study of T cell repertoires in cytomegalovirus infection. TCRdb processed the reads anew with MiXCR; each CDR3 protein has one entry. The repertoire includes 200,000 to 250,000 distinct CDR3 sequences, approximately 24% of them detected once, and 15% to 20% sits in the top ten. The sequenced material came from CD8+ T cells from PBMCs. These TCRs come from a human donor in good health (CMV status not recorded). Some clones in this sample may be carry-over from other donors' samples. Both conserved end residues are part of each CDR3. D genes are given only for firm matches. Rows may omit the clone size; those that give it use once, few, many or a size class.

d_gene,v_gene,abundance,j_gene,CDR3nt,CDR3aa
NA,TRBV2,NA,TRBJ2-1,TGTGCCAGCAGTGAAGAGAAGGGGGGGAAGAATGAGCAGTTCTTC,CASSEEKGGKNEQFF
NA,TRBV19,NA,TRBJ2-4,TGTGCCAGTAGCCATGGACCAAACATTCAGTACTTC,CASSHGPNIQYF
NA,TRBV7-9,many,TRBJ2-5,TGTGCCAGCAGCTTACCGGTAGGGTGGGAACAAGAGACCCAGTACTTC,CASSLPVGWEQETQYF
NA,TRBV20-1,NA,TRBJ2-7,TGCAGTGCTAGAGTCCCATTAACCCACGAGCAGTACTTC,CSARVPLTHEQYF
NA,TRBV14,few,TRBJ2-7,TGTGCCAGCAGCCAAGATATGTTAGGGGGTGGCCACGAGCAGTACTTC,CASSQDMLGGGHEQYF
NA,TRBV29-1,once,TRBJ1-2,TGCAGCGTTGAAGATCACAGAGCCGACTATGGCTACACCTTC,CSVEDHRADYGYTF
NA,TRBV28,few,TRBJ1-6,TGTGCCAGCAGTTTTGTAGTATGGGATAATTCACCCCTCCACTTT,CASSFVVWDNSPLHF
NA,TRBV7-2,many,TRBJ2-5,TGTGCCAGCAGCTTATCCGAGATGGCGCGGCACCAAGAGACCCAGTACTTC,CASSLSEMARHQETQYF
NA,TRBV2,once,TRBJ2-5,TGTGCCAGCAGTGGGATAGGAGGGGTAGTCTCCCAAGAGACCCAGTACTTC,CASSGIGGVVSQETQYF
NA,TRBV11-2,NA,TRBJ2-1,TGTGCCAGCAGCTTAATAGGTCTGCCCCACAATGAGCAGTTCTTC,CASSLIGLPHNEQFF
NA,TRBV28,NA,TRBJ2-1,TGTGCCAGCAGTTTGAACAGTGGGGTTGAGCAGTTCTTC,CASSLNSGVEQFF
NA,TRBV12-3/TRBV12-4,NA,TRBJ1-2,TGTGCCAGCAGCCCCCCCGGGACGGCCTTGATCTATGGCTACACCTTC,CASSPPGTALIYGYTF
NA,TRBV7-9,NA,TRBJ2-1,TGTGCCAGCAGGACAGGCGGGACGCCAAATGAGCAGTTCTTC,CASRTGGTPNEQFF